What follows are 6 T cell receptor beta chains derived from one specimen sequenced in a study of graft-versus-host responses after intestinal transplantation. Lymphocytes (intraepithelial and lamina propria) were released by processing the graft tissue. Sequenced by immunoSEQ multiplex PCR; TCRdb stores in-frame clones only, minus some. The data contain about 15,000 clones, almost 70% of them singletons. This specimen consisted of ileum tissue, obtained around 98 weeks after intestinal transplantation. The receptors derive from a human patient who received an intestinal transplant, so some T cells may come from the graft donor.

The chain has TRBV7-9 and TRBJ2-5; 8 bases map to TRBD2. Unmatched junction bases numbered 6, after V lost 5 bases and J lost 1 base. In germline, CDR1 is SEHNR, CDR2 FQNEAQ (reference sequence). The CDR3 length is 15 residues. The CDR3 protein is CASSLRGGFQETQYF. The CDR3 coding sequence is TGTGCCAGCAGCCTCCGGGGGGGCTTCCAAGAGACCCAGTACTTC.

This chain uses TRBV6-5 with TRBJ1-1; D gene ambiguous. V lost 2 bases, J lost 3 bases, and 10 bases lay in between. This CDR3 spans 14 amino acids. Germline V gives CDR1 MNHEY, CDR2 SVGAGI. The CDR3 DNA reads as TGTGCCAGCAGTTACCTTACTCGGGACACTGAAGCTTTCTTT. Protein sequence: CASSYLTRDTEAFF.

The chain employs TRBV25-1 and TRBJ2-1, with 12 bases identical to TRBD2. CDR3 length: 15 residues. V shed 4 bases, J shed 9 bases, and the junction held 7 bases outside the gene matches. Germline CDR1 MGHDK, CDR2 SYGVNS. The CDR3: CASSARLAGVAEQFF. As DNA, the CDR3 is TGTGCCAGCAGTGCACGACTAGCGGGAGTGGCTGAGCAGTTCTTC.

This CDR3 reads CSSYGGTGPQETQYF. Here the CDR3 DNA reads TGCAGCTCTTATGGGGGGACAGGCCCCCAAGAGACCCAGTACTTC. The J gene is TRBJ2-5, the V gene TRBV29-1; 8 nucleotides match TRBD1. Germline V gene data show CDR1 as SQVTM and CDR2 as ANQGSEA. V lost 8 bases, J lost 1 base, and 12 bases stayed unmatched. There are 15 residues in the CDR3.

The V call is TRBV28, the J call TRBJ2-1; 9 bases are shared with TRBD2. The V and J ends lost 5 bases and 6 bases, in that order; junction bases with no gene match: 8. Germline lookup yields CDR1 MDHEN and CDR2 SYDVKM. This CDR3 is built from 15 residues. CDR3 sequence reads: CASSPLAGAANEQFF. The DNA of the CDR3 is TGTGCCAGCAGTCCCTTAGCGGGAGCCGCCAATGAGCAGTTCTTC. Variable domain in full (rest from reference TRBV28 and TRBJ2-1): DVKVTQSSRYLVKRTGEKVFLECVQDMDHENMFWYRQDPGLGLRLIYFSYDVKMKEKGDIPEGYSVSREKKERFSLILESASTNQTSMYLCASSPLAGAANEQFFGPGTRLTVL.

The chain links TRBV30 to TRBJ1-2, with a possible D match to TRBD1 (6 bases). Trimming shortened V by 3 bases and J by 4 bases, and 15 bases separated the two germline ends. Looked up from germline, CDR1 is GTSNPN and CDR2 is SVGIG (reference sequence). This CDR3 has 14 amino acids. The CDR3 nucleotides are TGTGCCTGGAGCTTGTCGGGGGCGGCCTATGGCTACACCTTC. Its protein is CAWSLSGAAYGYTF.